This T cell receptor beta chain was identified in a study of blood T cell repertoires in COVID-19. Study in general: T cells, B-cell-depleted T cells, or PBMCs provided the cDNA or gDNA that served as material.

Participants were aged roughly 18 to 90 years, lived in over 20 US areas, and enrolled virtually. In the authors' methods: Reference gene primer amplification in the assay estimated nucleated cell counts. Sequencing used immunoSEQ multiplex PCR; TCRdb keeps in-frame clones, though not all of them. V and J calls and clone size are those listed in that table; D and trimming were worked out from the DNA. This table has fewer than 450,000 clones, around 90% appearing once. Unmatched junction bases numbered 3, after V lost 6 bases and J lost 2 bases. The CDR3 spans 13 residues. The germline V gene encodes CDR1 LNHDA and CDR2 SQIVND (reference sequence).

The TCR originated in a man younger than 35 who had recovered from COVID-19. V and J are TRBV19 and TRBJ1-2, with 7 bases matching TRBD1. The sample comprised PBMCs or T cells enriched from blood (not recorded which). CDR3 sequence reads: CASSPTGNYGYTF. The DNA for the CDR3 is TGTGCCAGTAGCCCGACAGGGAACTATGGCTACACCTTC.